The clone carrying this T cell receptor beta chain was recorded many times. The record originates from a study of early T cells in non-severe SARS-CoV-2 infection. Individually, cDNA molecules had unique molecular identifiers attached to them. Each CDR3 protein gets one entry after TCRdb re-called the 5' RACE reads with MiXCR. The sample includes approximately 70,000 distinct CDR3 sequences, around 12% seen only once; the top ten take 15% to 19%. The sequence came from an adult who was a healthcare worker with PCR-confirmed SARS-CoV-2 infection or an uninfected control (not recorded which). The donor label of this sample is uncertain. The sample consisted of whole blood, taken at baseline.

CDR3 nucleotide sequence: TGCAGCGTCTTAGGGGTCAGCACTGAAGCTTTCTTT. Its translation: CSVLGVSTEAFF. V usage is TRBV29-1 and J usage is TRBJ1-1; possible D gene TRBD1, 5 bases. The CDR3 is 12 amino acids. Per the germline V gene, CDR1 is SQVTM and CDR2 is ANQGSEA. Trimming removed 6 bases from V and 4 bases from J, with 12 bases in between.